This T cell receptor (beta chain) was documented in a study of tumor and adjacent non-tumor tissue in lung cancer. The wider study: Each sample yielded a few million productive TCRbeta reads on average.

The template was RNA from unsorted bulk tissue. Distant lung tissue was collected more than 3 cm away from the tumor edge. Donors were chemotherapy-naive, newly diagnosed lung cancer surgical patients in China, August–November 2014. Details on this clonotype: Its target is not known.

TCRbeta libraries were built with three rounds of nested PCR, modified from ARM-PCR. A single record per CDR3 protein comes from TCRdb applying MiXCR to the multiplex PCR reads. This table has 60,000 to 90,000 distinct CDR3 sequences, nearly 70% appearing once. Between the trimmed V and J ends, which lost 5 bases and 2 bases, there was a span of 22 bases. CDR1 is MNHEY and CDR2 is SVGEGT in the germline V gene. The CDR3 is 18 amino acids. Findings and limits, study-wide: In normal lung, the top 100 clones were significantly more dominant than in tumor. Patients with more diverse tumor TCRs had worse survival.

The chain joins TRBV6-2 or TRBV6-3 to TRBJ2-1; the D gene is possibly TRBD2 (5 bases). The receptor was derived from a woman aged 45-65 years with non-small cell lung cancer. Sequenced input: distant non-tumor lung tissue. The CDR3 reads CASSTVSTRGSTYNEQFF. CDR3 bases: TGTGCCAGCAGTACCGTAAGTACTAGAGGGAGTACCTACAATGAGCAGTTCTTC.